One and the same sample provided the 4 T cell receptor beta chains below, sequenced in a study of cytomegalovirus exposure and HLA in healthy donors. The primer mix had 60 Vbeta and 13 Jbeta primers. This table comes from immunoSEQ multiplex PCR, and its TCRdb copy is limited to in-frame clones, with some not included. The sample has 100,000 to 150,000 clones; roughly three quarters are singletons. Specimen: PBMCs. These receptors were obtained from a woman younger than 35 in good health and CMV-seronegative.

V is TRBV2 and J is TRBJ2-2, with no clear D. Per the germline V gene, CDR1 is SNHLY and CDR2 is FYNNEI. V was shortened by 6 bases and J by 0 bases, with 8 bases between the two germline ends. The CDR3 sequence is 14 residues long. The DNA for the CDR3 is TGTGCCAGCAGCTATAGCTCGAACACCGGGGAGCTGTTTTTT. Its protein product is CASSYSSNTGELFF.

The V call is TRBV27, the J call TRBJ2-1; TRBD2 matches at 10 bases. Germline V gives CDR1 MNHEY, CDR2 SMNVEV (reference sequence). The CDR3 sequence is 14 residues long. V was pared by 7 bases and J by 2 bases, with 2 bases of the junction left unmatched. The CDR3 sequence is CASKLAGAYNEQFF. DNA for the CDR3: TGTGCCAGCAAGCTAGCGGGGGCCTACAATGAGCAGTTCTTC.

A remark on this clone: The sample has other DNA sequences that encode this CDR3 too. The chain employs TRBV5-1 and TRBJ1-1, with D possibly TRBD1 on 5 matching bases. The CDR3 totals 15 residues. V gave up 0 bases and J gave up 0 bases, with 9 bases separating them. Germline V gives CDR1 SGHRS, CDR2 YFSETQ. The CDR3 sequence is CASSLGGALNTEAFF. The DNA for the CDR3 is TGCGCCAGCAGCTTGGGTGGGGCCCTGAACACTGAAGCTTTCTTT.

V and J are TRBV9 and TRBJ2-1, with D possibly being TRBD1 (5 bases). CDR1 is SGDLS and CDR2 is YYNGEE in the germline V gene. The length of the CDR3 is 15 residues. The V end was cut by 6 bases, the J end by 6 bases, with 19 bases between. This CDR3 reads CASNPGLVRGNEQFF. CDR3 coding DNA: TGTGCCAGCAACCCTGGGCTAGTAAGGGGCAATGAGCAGTTCTTC.